This T cell receptor (beta chain) was obtained from a study of human T cells and chemical hapten exposure. Individual cDNA molecules (in the library) carried attached unique molecular identifiers. TCRdb analysed the RACE reads with MiXCR anew, one entry per CDR3 protein. This sample has roughly 200,000 distinct CDR3 sequences, with about a fifth found just once. Comment on this clonotype: Antigen: not known.

Trimming pared 7 bases from V and 1 base from J, leaving 12 bases between. Germline V lookup: CDR1 SQVTM, CDR2 ANQGSEA. This CDR3 spans 13 amino acids. General study points: Expanded TCR counts at PT1 went up together with patch test score, a positive correlation. Compared to controls, expanded TCRs made significantly more large clusters of similar CDR3s.

Specified time point: patch test 1, 2 weeks after DPC sensitization. Treatment: therapeutic diphenylcyclopropenone sensitization with weekly scalp DPC. The chain uses TRBV29-1 and TRBJ2-3; no clear D. The receptor's source is a woman aged 45 to 65 with alopecia areata. Some clones in this sample may be carry-over from other donors' samples. The material sequenced was whole blood, taken in connection with sensitization to the hapten diphenylcyclopropenone (DPC). This CDR3 reads CSAHLFGTDTQYF. The CDR3 DNA is TGCAGCGCCCACCTATTCGGCACAGATACGCAGTATTTT.